This passage covers 19 T cell receptor beta chains from one sample sequenced in a study of shared clonotypes between healthy human individuals. Data came from immunoSEQ multiplex PCR; TCRdb stores just in-frame clones and leaves some out. The repertoire holds some 1.5 million clones, with about 96% as singletons. The sample comprised naive CD4+ T cells sorted from blood. Subset here: CD45RA+ positively selected. The origin of the receptors is a man younger than 45 in good health.

The chain joins TRBV2 to TRBJ2-7; the D is unclear. There are 11 residues in the CDR3. V was cut by 5 bases and J by 6 bases, with 8 bases left in between. CDR1 and CDR2 (germline): SNHLY, FYNNEI. CDR3 amino acids: CASSSELEQYF. The CDR3 DNA reads as TGTGCCAGCAGTTCGGAGCTCGAGCAGTACTTC.

The V gene is TRBV28, the J gene TRBJ2-5; TRBD1 might be the D (6 bases). V was pared by 6 bases and J by 5 bases, with 13 bases between. The CDR3 is made up of 13 amino acids. Germline CDR1 and CDR2: MDHEN and SYDVKM. CDR3 in DNA: TGTGCCAGCAGGCGACAGGTGGGGGAGACCCAGTACTTC. This codes for CASRRQVGETQYF.

This chain links TRBV19 with TRBJ2-1; D gene ambiguous. CDR3 size: 15 residues. Germline CDR1 LNHDA, CDR2 SQIVND (reference sequence). V was clipped by 5 bases and J by 0 bases, with 11 bases between them. The CDR3 nucleotides are TGTGCCAGTAGTGCTACATACAGCTCCTACAATGAGCAGTTCTTC. Its protein is CASSATYSSYNEQFF.

Written as DNA, the CDR3 is TGTGCCAGCAGTGGCCCTGGGGCCAACGTCCTGACTTTC. The encoded protein is CASSGPGANVLTF. The chain recombines TRBV6-6 with TRBJ2-6, with no clear D. Per germline, CDR1 MNHNY and CDR2 SVGAGI (reference sequence). Trimming removed 5 bases from V and 2 bases from J, with 4 bases in between. The CDR3 sequence is 13 residues long.

This clone was found once. The chain combines TRBV18 with TRBJ1-5, with D hard to call. This CDR3 is built from 15 residues. Germline values: CDR1 KGHSH, CDR2 LQKENI. V was shortened by 1 base and J by 5 bases, with 12 bases between the two germline ends. This CDR3 is CASSPRSANDQPQHF. Here the CDR3 DNA reads TGTGCCAGCTCACCACGGTCAGCCAACGATCAGCCCCAGCATTTT. Variable domain in full (rest from reference TRBV18 and TRBJ1-5): NAGVMQNPRHLVRRRGQEARLRCSPMKGHSHVYWYRQLPEEGLKFMVYLQKENIIDESGMPKERFSAEFPKEGPSILRIQQVVRGDSAAYFCASSPRSANDQPQHFGDGTRLSIL.

A remark on this clone: Other DNA sequences of this sample code for an identical CDR3. The rearrangement uses TRBV2 and TRBJ2-5; D gene uncertain. The V gene lost 8 bases and the J gene lost 3 bases, with 7 bases spanning the gap. The CDR3 runs 11 residues. From germline, CDR1 is SNHLY and CDR2 FYNNEI. Here the CDR3 reads CASSRKETQYF. For the CDR3, the DNA is TGTGCCAGCTCCCGCAAAGAGACCCAGTACTTC.

The gene calls are TRBV11-2 and TRBJ2-3; possibly TRBD1 for D (7 bases). This CDR3 is 18 amino acids long. Trimming left V 6 bases short and J 5 bases short, with 27 bases between. CDR1 and CDR2 (germline): SGHAT, FQNNGV. CDR3 sequence reads: CASSFQRVSGGREDTQYF. CDR3 DNA: TGTGCCAGCAGTTTTCAAAGAGTGTCAGGGGGGCGAGAAGATACGCAGTATTTT.

This sequence joins TRBV5-4 and TRBJ1-1; D is perhaps TRBD1 (6 bases). Trimming stripped 5 bases from V and 1 base from J, with 15 bases between. The CDR3 covers 15 residues. Germline assignment: CDR1 SGHNT and CDR2 YYREEE (reference sequence). CDR3 DNA sequence: TGTGCCAGCAGTTGGGGGCGAGGGAGGAACACTGAAGCTTTCTTT. Translating it yields CASSWGRGRNTEAFF.

The chain couples TRBV15 to TRBJ1-4; TRBD1 aligns across 10 bases. The V segment lost 3 bases and the J segment 7 bases; nucleotides outside the gene matches: 5. The germline V gene has CDR1 LNHNV and CDR2 YYDKDF (reference sequence). The CDR3 loop spans 15 amino acids. The CDR3 reads CATSSRDRGGEKLFF. The CDR3 DNA reads as TGTGCCACCAGCAGCCGGGACAGGGGTGGTGAAAAACTGTTTTTT. Full variable domain (remainder filled in from reference TRBV15 and TRBJ1-4): DAMVIQNPRYQVTQFGKPVTLSCSQTLNHNVMYWYQQKSSQAPKLLFHYYDKDFNNEADTPDNFQSRRPNTSFCFLDIRSPGLGDTAMYLCATSSRDRGGEKLFFGSGTQLSVL.

Only a few counts were recorded for this clone. This chain connects TRBV29-1 to TRBJ1-2; D is possibly TRBD1 (5 bases). The CDR3 length is 13 residues. V lost 3 bases, J lost 5 bases, and 13 bases lay in between. The germline CDR1 and CDR2 sequences are SQVTM and ANQGSEA. CDR3 coding DNA: TGCAGCGTTGAGGCAGGGTGGGGATATGGCTACACCTTC. Translated: CSVEAGWGYGYTF.

This clone was picked up one time. J is TRBJ2-3 and V is TRBV5-1, with 11 bases aligning to TRBD1. This CDR3 is built from 16 residues. The J segment lost 1 base and the V segment lost 4 bases, leaving 5 bases of the junction unmatched. The germline V gene has CDR1 SGHRS and CDR2 YFSETQ. The DNA for the CDR3 is TGCGCCAGCAGCCCGGACAGGGGGCCTGGCACAGATACGCAGTATTTT. The encoded protein is CASSPDRGPGTDTQYF. Based on the CDR3 plus reference TRBV5-1 and TRBJ2-3, the full variable domain is KAGVTQTPRYLIKTRGQQVTLSCSPISGHRSVSWYQQTPGQGLQFLFEYFSETQRNKGNFPGRFSGRQFSNSRSEMNVSTLELGDSALYLCASSPDRGPGTDTQYFGPGTRLTVL.

The rearrangement uses TRBV28 and TRBJ2-7, with no clear D. The germline gives CDR1 MDHEN, CDR2 SYDVKM. CDR3 length: 14 residues. V was clipped by 3 bases and J by 2 bases, with 11 bases between them. CDR3 DNA: TGTGCCAGCAGTTTGGATAGAAAAGCCTACGAGCAGTACTTC. Protein product: CASSLDRKAYEQYF. The full variable domain, completed using reference TRBV28 and TRBJ2-7, is DVKVTQSSRYLVKRTGEKVFLECVQDMDHENMFWYRQDPGLGLRLIYFSYDVKMKEKGDIPEGYSVSREKKERFSLILESASTNQTSMYLCASSLDRKAYEQYFGPGTRLTVT.

This chain joins TRBV5-1 and TRBJ2-1, with 16 positions matching TRBD2. CDR1 is SGHRS, CDR2 YFSETQ, per germline. The CDR3 length is 20 residues. V shed 0 bases and J 8 bases; nucleotides not matched to a gene: 14. CDR3 coding DNA: TGCGCCAGCAGCTTGGAAGGGACTAGCGGGAGGGCCCTTAAGAGCGATGAGCAGTTCTTC. This gives the protein CASSLEGTSGRALKSDEQFF.

The chain couples TRBV7-9 to TRBJ2-6; unclear D gene. Germline V gene data show CDR1 as SEHNR and CDR2 as FQNEAQ (reference sequence). Trimming pared 8 bases from V and 2 bases from J, leaving 4 bases between. This CDR3 has 12 residues. The CDR3 DNA reads TGTGCCAGCCACGCTGGGGCCAACGTCCTGACTTTC. It translates to CASHAGANVLTF.

The chain has TRBV5-5 and TRBJ2-2, with TRBD2 matching over 8 bases. Germline V lookup: CDR1 SGHKS, CDR2 YYEKEE (reference sequence). Unmatched junction bases numbered 8, after V lost 4 bases and J lost 3 bases. This CDR3 is 16 amino acids long. CDR3 DNA: TGTGCCAGCAGCAACCTAGCGGGTCGGCACACCGGGGAGCTGTTTTTT. Translation: CASSNLAGRHTGELFF.

The gene calls are TRBV7-3 and TRBJ2-1, with 8 bases lining up with TRBD2. The trim removed 5 bases at V and 3 bases at J, leaving 15 bases unmatched. Per germline, CDR1 SGHTA and CDR2 FQGTGA. This CDR3 contains 18 residues. The CDR3 protein is CASSPKSGLATIYNEQFF. Written as DNA, the CDR3 is TGTGCCAGCAGCCCCAAATCTGGACTAGCAACCATCTACAATGAGCAGTTCTTC.

Worth noting for this clone: In the same sample, other DNA sequences code for this CDR3. This chain links TRBV5-1 with TRBJ2-7; 7 bases agree with TRBD2. Germline CDR1 and CDR2: SGHRS and YFSETQ. The CDR3 extends over 15 amino acids. V dropped 0 bases and J dropped 1; count of bases not matched to a gene: 4. In nucleotides, the CDR3 is TGCGCCAGCAGCTTGGTGGCTAGCGGATCCTACGAGCAGTACTTC. Residues: CASSLVASGSYEQYF. The complete variable domain, with remaining parts taken from reference TRBV5-1 and TRBJ2-7, reads KAGVTQTPRYLIKTRGQQVTLSCSPISGHRSVSWYQQTPGQGLQFLFEYFSETQRNKGNFPGRFSGRQFSNSRSEMNVSTLELGDSALYLCASSLVASGSYEQYFGPGTRLTVT.

This sequence joins TRBV19 and TRBJ2-1, with 13 bases fitting TRBD2. In germline, CDR1 is LNHDA, CDR2 SQIVND (reference sequence). V dropped 6 bases and J dropped 10; count of bases not matched to a gene: 12. The CDR3 is 16 residues long. This CDR3 reads CASSILAGGPLGEQFF. DNA of the CDR3: TGTGCCAGTAGCATACTAGCGGGAGGGCCTCTAGGGGAGCAGTTCTTC.

The CDR3 coding sequence is TGTGCCAGCAGCCTCCGGGCTTCGTATGGCTACACCTTC. Translating gives CASSLRASYGYTF. V is TRBV9 and J is TRBJ1-2; D not certain. With 4 bases removed from V and 5 bases from J, the gap between germline ends came to 12 bases. The CDR3 runs 13 residues. Germline assignment: CDR1 SGDLS and CDR2 YYNGEE.